This TCR beta chain was observed in a study of T cell responses to AZD1222 COVID-19 vaccine. Study conclusions and caveats: Increased Spike-specific TCR breadth and depth were observed after two AZD1222 doses.

Germline values: CDR1 LNHDA, CDR2 SQIVND (reference sequence). Trimming took 3 bases from V and 2 from J; bases not matched to a gene: 1. CDR3 length equals 14 residues. To note about this clone: What it binds is unknown.

TCRdb's copy holds only in-frame clones and misses some; the assay was immunoSEQ multiplex PCR. Of roughly 200,000 clones listed, approximately 90% are singletons. The chain has TRBV19 and TRBJ1-2; 9 positions match TRBD1. The sequence derives from an adult who received the AZD1222 COVID-19 vaccine. Sequences were derived from peripheral blood, sampled 28 days after the second AZD1222 dose. The CDR3 reads CASSITGGNYGYTF. Written as DNA, the CDR3 is TGTGCCAGTAGTATTACAGGGGGCAACTATGGCTACACCTTC.